This T cell receptor (beta chain) was sequenced for a study of T cell repertoires in cytomegalovirus infection (dated by TCRdb to between 2019 and 2020). About the investigation overall: Recently identified HLA-C-restricted CMV epitopes, whose presentation resists viral immunomodulation, were targeted by peptide stimulations together with well-studied HLA-B-restricted epitopes. The HLA type of each donor mattered for the analysis, because public TCR beta signatures pointed to carriage of CMV infection along with the matching HLA type. Summary of the overall study and its limitations: The ex vivo response was dominated by HLA-C-restricted CMV-specific TCR beta clonotypes, which also provided the single most frequent clonotype in two of eight donors. In both this cohort and an independent approximately 350-donor cohort, the cumulative frequency of public TCR beta family members distinguished carriers of CMV infection plus the relevant HLA type.

Per the germline V gene, KGHDR is the CDR1 and SFDVKD is the CDR2. Relative to germline, V is missing 4 bases and J is missing 5 bases, with 6 bases of the junction outside any gene match. Including cysteine and phenylalanine, the CDR3 has 15 amino acids. This entry keeps only the CDR3 DNA: 45 bases, framed from base 1. What the treatment or condition label conveys for this sample: in vitro stimulation with specific CMV peptide epitopes to enrich CMV-specific T cells. The sequencer listed for this sample is Illumina HiSeq 1500. TCRdb itself trimmed the public reads at Q25 with fastp, ran MiXCR and retained productive beta chains. Rows matching on CDR3 protein sequence are summarized as one entry with the most common DNA and genes. The sample data list roughly 500,000 distinct CDR3 sequences, and about 39% of these were observed just once. The ten largest clones represent around 44% of the sample. With regard to this clonotype: It has no known antigen specificity. Base-call qualities are not available, and no considerably larger clone is one nucleotide away.

Specimen: cultured PBMCs, collected from culture after CMV antigen stimulation. The sequence links TRBV24-1 to TRBJ2-3; 9 bases in between match TRBD2. The TCR originated in a human donor in good health (CMV status not recorded). Some clones in this sample may be carry-over from other donors' samples. The nucleotide sequence is given as TGTGCCACCAGTGACGCGGGAGGGCCCTTAGATACGCAGTATTTT. It is translated as CATSDAGGPLDTQYF.